The entry below describes one TCR beta chain. Only in-frame clones appear in the TCRdb table, and some are missing; sequencing was by immunoSEQ multiplex PCR. This sample yields more than 300,000 clones, of which 65% to 90% are seen a single time; over 3.5% belongs to the top ten. V lost 6 bases to trimming and J lost 2 bases; unmatched junction nucleotides: 12. CDR1 MDHEN and CDR2 SYDVKM come from the germline V gene. This CDR3 comprises 16 residues. The sample is drawn from a study of blood T cell repertoires in COVID-19. Study background: Some COVID-19 samples were acute and others convalescent; all came from the United States, Italy and Spain.

Self-reported history from a screening survey and questionnaire set each donor's cohort. Donors of Cohort 3 who recovered were those that had two negative PCRs, clearance, or symptom resolution. The sample comprised PBMCs or T cells enriched from blood (not recorded which). The chain has TRBV28 and TRBJ2-7; 8 positions match TRBD1. The clonotype comes from a young man who had recovered from COVID-19. CDR3 in amino acids: CASRTPSRDRTYEQYF. CDR3 bases: TGTGCCAGCAGAACACCCAGCCGGGACAGGACCTACGAGCAGTACTTC.